Listed below are T cell receptor beta chains from one sample, sequenced in a study of TIL therapy for anti-PD-1-resistant metastatic lung cancer. Here immunoSEQ multiplex PCR was the method, and the copy in TCRdb shows in-frame clones only, minus some. The sample shows some 37,000 clones, around 70% of them seen only once. Specimen: blood, collected at baseline. Source of these receptors: a person between 25 and 79 years old with non-small cell lung cancer. The CDR3 runs from the conserved cysteine through the conserved F or W. The D gene is left open where the match is weak. The size of a clone is reported for some rows only, either as once, few or many, or as a class for expanded clones.

CDR3 DNA,CDR3 protein,J gene,V gene,D gene,CDR3 length,clone size
TGCGCCAGCAGCTCCGAGGGGGGGAGGACTGAAGCTTTCTTT,CASSSEGGRTEAFF,TRBJ1-1,TRBV5-1,-,14,few
TGTGCCAGCAGCCCCGGGGGCCCTAGCACAGATACGCAGTATTTT,CASSPGGPSTDTQYF,TRBJ2-3,TRBV9,-,15,-
TGTGCCAGCACCGCGTACGGACAGGAGTATTTT,CASTAYGQEYF,TRBJ2-3,TRBV6-5,TRBD1,11,once
TGTGCCATCAGTGAGGGGGCGCAGGCCAATCAGCCCCAGCATTTT,CAISEGAQANQPQHF,TRBJ1-5,TRBV10-3,-,15,-
TGCGCCAGCAGCTACCCGACAGCCTCGGGGGAGCAGTACTTC,CASSYPTASGEQYF,TRBJ2-7,TRBV5-1,-,14,few
TGTGCCAGCAGCTTGGTCTCGGAGACCCAGTACTTC,CASSLVSETQYF,TRBJ2-5,TRBV5-4,-,12,-
TGTGCCAGCAGTCCGTTGTCTAGCGGGACGGCTCCGGACGAGACCCAGTACTTC,CASSPLSSGTAPDETQYF,TRBJ2-5,TRBV27,TRBD2,18,-
TGTGCCAGCAGCGTAGAGACAGGCTCTGGAAACACCATATATTTT,CASSVETGSGNTIYF,TRBJ1-3,TRBV9,-,15,-
TGTGCCAGCAGCTTAGGTAGAGTCAATGAGCAGTTCTTC,CASSLGRVNEQFF,TRBJ2-1,TRBV7-3,-,13,-
TGTGCCAGCAGCCTAGGGACAGTCCAAGAGACCCAGTACTTC,CASSLGTVQETQYF,TRBJ2-5,TRBV7-2,TRBD1,14,-
TGCAGCGTTGAAGACCACACAGGTTCACCCCTCCACTTT,CSVEDHTGSPLHF,TRBJ1-6,TRBV29-1,-,13,-
TGTGCCAGCAGCATGAGTGCGGGGAGAGGTGCTGAGCAGTTCTTC,CASSMSAGRGAEQFF,TRBJ2-1,TRBV11-2,-,15,-
TGTGCCAGTAGTACAAGGGGGGGCTTCTCACCCCTCCACTTT,CASSTRGGFSPLHF,TRBJ1-6,TRBV19,-,14,-